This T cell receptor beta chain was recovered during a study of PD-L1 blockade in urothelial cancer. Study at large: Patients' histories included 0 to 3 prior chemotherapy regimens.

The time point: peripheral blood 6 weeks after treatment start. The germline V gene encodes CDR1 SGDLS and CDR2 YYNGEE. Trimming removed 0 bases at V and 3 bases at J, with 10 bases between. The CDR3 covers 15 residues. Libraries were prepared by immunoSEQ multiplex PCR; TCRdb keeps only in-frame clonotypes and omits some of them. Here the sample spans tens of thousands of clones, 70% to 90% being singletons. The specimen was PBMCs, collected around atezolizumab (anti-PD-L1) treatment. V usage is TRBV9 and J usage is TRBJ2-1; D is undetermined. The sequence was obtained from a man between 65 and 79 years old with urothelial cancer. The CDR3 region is CASSVGGASYNEQFF. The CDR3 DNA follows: TGTGCCAGCAGCGTAGGCGGAGCGAGCTACAATGAGCAGTTCTTC.